A selection of T cell receptor beta chains follows, all from one sample in a study of resident and recirculating memory T cells in vitiligo. Sequenced by immunoSEQ multiplex PCR; TCRdb stores in-frame clones only, minus some. The table lists around 320 clones, around 79% of them singletons, with roughly 11% in the top ten. Sequenced material: lesional skin. The receptor set was obtained from a male donor with vitiligo. Each CDR3 is given with its conserved first and last residue. A D gene is named only where the DNA matches it firmly. Clone size, where shown, is once, few, many, or a class for clones that have expanded.

DNA,CDR3,V,J,D,size
TGTGCCAGCAGCTTAAGTAGTCGTGCAGATACGCAGTATTTT,CASSLSSRADTQYF,TRBV7-3,TRBJ2-3,NA,NA
TGTGCCAGCAGTTTATCTAGCGGGCCGTACAATGAGCAGTTCTTC,CASSLSSGPYNEQFF,TRBV27,TRBJ2-1,TRBD2,NA
TGTGCCAGCAGTCGCGGGCCCGACGGGCGCGAGCAGTACTTC,CASSRGPDGREQYF,TRBV6-1,TRBJ2-7,NA,NA
TGTGCCAGCAGCGGGGACCGGGACTCCCTCTACAATGAGCAGTTCTTC,CASSGDRDSLYNEQFF,TRBV9,TRBJ2-1,NA,NA
TGCGCCAGCAGCCAAGTCCCAACGGGAGGTTTATACGAGCAGTACTTC,CASSQVPTGGLYEQYF,TRBV4-1,TRBJ2-7,TRBD2,NA
TGTGCCAGCAATGTGAACGGACTAGCGGGAGAGACCCAGTACTTC,CASNVNGLAGETQYF,TRBV25-1,TRBJ2-5,TRBD2,NA
TGTGCCAGCAGCTTATCTAGCGGAAGCACAGATACGCAGTATTTT,CASSLSSGSTDTQYF,TRBV11-2,TRBJ2-3,TRBD2,NA
TGCGCCAGCAGCCAAGCTACAGGGGCGGCGGCCTCCTATGGCTACACCTTC,CASSQATGAAASYGYTF,TRBV4-1,TRBJ1-2,TRBD1,NA
TGTGCCAGCAGTGTGCGGGGGACCTACAATGAGCAGTTCTTC,CASSVRGTYNEQFF,TRBV6-4,TRBJ2-1,TRBD2,once
TGTGCCAGCAGCCCCCGGGGGGGGACAGATACGCAGTATTTT,CASSPRGGTDTQYF,TRBV5-5,TRBJ2-3,TRBD2,few
TGTGCCTGGAGTGTACTGTTCCGGTGGTCCCAGCAGGGGCCAGCTAACTATGGCTACACCTTC,CAWSVLFRWSQQGPANYGYTF,TRBV30,TRBJ1-2,NA,NA
TGTGCCATCAGTGGGGGACAGGGAGACTATGGCTACACCTTC,CAISGGQGDYGYTF,TRBV10-3,TRBJ1-2,TRBD1,NA
TGTGCCAGCAGCCGTTCAAGGACAGGGAATCAGCCCCAGCATTTT,CASSRSRTGNQPQHF,TRBV4-2,TRBJ1-5,TRBD1,few
TGTGCCAGCAGCGGGGACTACGCCGGAAACATTCAGTACTTC,CASSGDYAGNIQYF,TRBV5-6,TRBJ2-4,TRBD2,NA
TGTGCCAGCAGCTCGCAGGGGCGTGGGGCCAACGTCCTGACTTTC,CASSSQGRGANVLTF,TRBV7-8,TRBJ2-6,NA,NA
TGCGCCAGCAGCTTCCGAGGGAGTCCCGATGGCTACACCTTC,CASSFRGSPDGYTF,TRBV5-1,TRBJ1-2,NA,NA
TGTGCCAGCAGTTACATGGTACTCCCCGGGGAGCTGTTTTTT,CASSYMVLPGELFF,TRBV6-6,TRBJ2-2,NA,NA
TGTGCCAGCAGTAGGAGGGAATGGGTTGGCTACACCTTC,CASSRREWVGYTF,TRBV28,TRBJ1-2,NA,NA
TGTGCCAGCAGCAAAAGGGGACAGGGGGCGTTATCAGATACGCAGTATTTT,CASSKRGQGALSDTQYF,TRBV21-1,TRBJ2-3,NA,NA
TGTGCCAGCAGCTTGAGGATCGCGAACACCGGGGAGCTGTTTTTT,CASSLRIANTGELFF,TRBV11-2,TRBJ2-2,NA,few
TGTGCCAGCAGCTTAGGGAGACTAGCGGGAGGGCCCCACAATGAGCAGTTCTTC,CASSLGRLAGGPHNEQFF,TRBV11-2,TRBJ2-1,TRBD2,few
TGTGCCAGCAGCTTATTTAGGGTTAGCGGGATCTTATACAATGAGCAGTTCTTC,CASSLFRVSGILYNEQFF,TRBV11-2,TRBJ2-1,TRBD2,NA
TGTGCCAGCAGCTTAACAAGGGGTGAAGCTTTCTTT,CASSLTRGEAFF,TRBV7-6,TRBJ1-1,NA,once
TGTGCCAGCAGGGCAGAGAACACTGAAGCTTTCTTT,CASRAENTEAFF,TRBV2,TRBJ1-1,NA,NA
TGTGCCATCAGATCCCCAGACAGGGGGGATAGCACCGGGGAGCTGTTTTTT,CAIRSPDRGDSTGELFF,TRBV10-3,TRBJ2-2,TRBD1,NA
TGTGCCAGCAGTCCCGGGGGGTGGCCCCAGCATTTT,CASSPGGWPQHF,TRBV7-9,TRBJ1-5,NA,NA
TGTGCAACAACAAGCGGGGCCACAGATACGCAGTATTTT,CATTSGATDTQYF,TRBV12-2,TRBJ2-3,NA,NA
TGTGCCTGGAGTGGGGGACACCTACTCCCCTACGAGCAGTACTTC,CAWSGGHLLPYEQYF,TRBV30,TRBJ2-7,NA,NA
TGCGCCAGCAGCCAAGATTCAAGGGGCTATGGCTACACCTTC,CASSQDSRGYGYTF,TRBV4-1,TRBJ1-2,NA,NA